Below, 10 T cell receptor beta chains from the same sample are listed, as sequenced in a study of lymphopenia after photon versus proton radiotherapy. Profiled with immunoSEQ multiplex PCR; TCRdb holds only in-frame clones, not every one. The sample includes more than 25,000 clones, about 91% of them seen just once. Source: peripheral blood, taken from a patient treated with proton-based radiotherapy. Receptor source: an older woman with cholangiocarcinoma. Some clones in this sample may be carry-over from other donors' samples.

This clone was recorded a few times. The CDR3 spells CASSVVRFGQEQYF. The CDR3 DNA is TGTGCCAGCAGTGTCGTCAGGTTCGGCCAAGAGCAGTACTTC. This chain links TRBV6-1 with TRBJ2-7; no firm D call. The V gene lost 4 bases and the J gene lost 7 bases, with 17 bases spanning the gap. The CDR3 runs to 14 residues. Germline V gives CDR1 MNHNS, CDR2 SASEGT.

This clone appeared a single time. The chain employs TRBV27 and TRBJ2-7, with 9 bases matching TRBD1. Germline V gene lookup returns CDR1 MNHEY and CDR2 SMNVEV (reference sequence). The V segment lost 5 bases and the J segment 2 bases; nucleotides outside the gene matches: 10. The CDR3 totals 16 residues. The CDR3 DNA reads TGTGCCAGCAGTGAATGGACAGGGGATTGGGCCTACGAGCAGTACTTC. Translated: CASSEWTGDWAYEQYF.

The chain couples TRBV4-1 to TRBJ1-4; D ambiguous. The germline CDR1 and CDR2 sequences are MGHRA and YSYEKL. This CDR3 is 17 amino acids long. Trimming took 1 base from V and 0 from J, leaving 12 bases between them. This CDR3 reads CASSQVYPPATNEKLFF. In nucleotides, the CDR3 is TGCGCCAGCAGCCAAGTATATCCGCCTGCAACTAATGAAAAACTGTTTTTT.

There are a few counts of this clone. The CDR3 protein is CASSLGVGRSAKNIQYF. DNA of the CDR3: TGTGCCAGCAGCTTAGGGGTGGGGAGGTCGGCCAAAAACATTCAGTACTTC. The chain joins TRBV11-2 to TRBJ2-4, with D maybe TRBD2 (6 bases). The CDR3 runs 17 residues. Looked up from germline, CDR1 is SGHAT and CDR2 is FQNNGV. With 1 base removed from V and 1 base from J, the gap between germline ends came to 14 bases. Variable domain in full (rest from reference TRBV11-2 and TRBJ2-4): EAGVAQSPRYKIIEKRQSVAFWCNPISGHATLYWYQQILGQGPKLLIQFQNNGVVDDSQLPKDRFSAERLKGVDSTLKIQPAKLEDSAVYLCASSLGVGRSAKNIQYFGAGTRLSVL.

The chain links TRBV2 to TRBJ2-6; D possibly uses TRBD1 or TRBD2 (5 bases each). The CDR3 length is 16 residues. Trimming cost V 6 bases and J 0 bases, with 12 bases left between them. In germline, CDR1 is SNHLY, CDR2 FYNNEI. The CDR3: CASRQLGHSGANVLTF. The CDR3 DNA reads TGTGCCAGCAGGCAACTAGGACACTCTGGGGCCAACGTCCTGACTTTC.

The chain carries TRBV7-9 and TRBJ1-1, with 7 nucleotides matching TRBD1. V lost 3 bases, J lost 4 bases, and 2 bases stayed unmatched. The CDR3 loop spans 13 amino acids. Germline V gene data show CDR1 as SEHNR and CDR2 as FQNEAQ (reference sequence). The CDR3 DNA reads TGTGCCAGCAGCTTTACAGGGGTCACTGAAGCTTTCTTT. It codes for CASSFTGVTEAFF.

The chain links TRBV2 to TRBJ1-2, with TRBD1 as a possible D gene (5 bases). From germline, CDR1 is SNHLY and CDR2 FYNNEI. This CDR3 contains 13 residues. Deletions cut 5 bases from V and 6 bases from J, with 13 bases between. The CDR3 protein is CASSWAGMDGYTF. In DNA, the CDR3 is TGTGCCAGCAGTTGGGCAGGGATGGATGGCTACACCTTC.

The chain combines TRBV11-2 with TRBJ2-1; D gene unclear. CDR3 length equals 12 residues. Germline CDR1 reads SGHAT; CDR2 reads FQNNGV. Trimming left V 5 bases short and J 10 bases short, with 12 bases between. The CDR3 sequence is CASSVIRIEQFF. The CDR3 nucleotides are TGTGCCAGCAGCGTAATACGTATAGAGCAGTTCTTC.

This chain joins TRBV2 and TRBJ1-5; D is ambiguous. Germline assignment: CDR1 SNHLY and CDR2 FYNNEI. This CDR3 has 12 amino acids. V was clipped by 8 bases and J by 2 bases, with 7 bases between them. In DNA form, the CDR3 reads TGTGCCAGCTCGGGTGGCAATCAGCCCCAGCATTTT. Translating it yields CASSGGNQPQHF.

The gene calls are TRBV19 and TRBJ2-3, with a tentative D call TRBD2 (5 bases). V lost 5 bases and J lost 7, with 13 bases in between. Germline V CDR1 and CDR2: LNHDA, SQIVND (reference sequence). CDR3 length: 13 residues. The CDR3 loop reads CASSWTGPNTQYF. The CDR3 bases are TGTGCCAGTAGTTGGACTGGTCCGAATACGCAGTATTTT. Complete variable domain (other parts from reference TRBV19 and TRBJ2-3): DGGITQSPKYLFRKEGQNVTLSCEQNLNHDAMYWYRQDPGQGLRLIYYSQIVNDFQKGDIAEGYSVSREKKESFPLTVTSAQKNPTAFYLCASSWTGPNTQYFGPGTRLTVL.